This TCR beta chain is drawn from a study of cytomegalovirus exposure and HLA in healthy donors (dated by TCRdb to about 2017). At the level of the whole study: According to a later analysis, the roughly 120 validation repertoires were produced on the same platform as the approximately 690 repertoires of the first cohort. The aim of the study was to test whether cataloging public T cell receptors could identify signatures of past pathogen exposure. Besides the first cohort of 666 subjects, a separate validation cohort made up of over 95 different subjects was used. The study combined high-throughput TCR immunosequencing, statistical association of individual TCRs with disease status, and machine learning to predict cytomegalovirus infection status. Study-wide conclusions, independent of this receptor: Most TCR sequences were observed very rarely across donors, whereas some public TCRs were present in many individuals. The authors suggested that the approach could potentially be extended to other disease states and immunological phenotypes. The study listed 150 to 200 TCR beta chains as associated with cytomegalovirus. The classifier was reported to diagnose cytomegalovirus status with high specificity and sensitivity in both the original cohort and the validation cohort. In a later analysis, TCRs clustered in the first cohort were found to also tend to co-occur in the 120 or so validation repertoires, with approximately 95% of cluster scores above 0. The validation cohort had no HLA typing available for a later analysis, so co-occurrence within that cohort was assessed over all 130 or so repertoires. A few of the identified cytomegalovirus-associated TCR beta chains were confirmed in vitro to be specific for cytomegalovirus antigens.

V is reduced by 6 bases and J by 4 bases, leaving a spacing of 16 bases between them. The CDR3 has 14 amino acids, counting the end cysteine and phenylalanine. Of the read, only the CDR3 DNA is kept; its 42 bases are in frame from base 1. In the germline V gene, CDR1 corresponds to MNHEY and CDR2 to SVGAGI. As to this clone: The clone's antigen remains unknown. No clone much larger than this one lies a single base away; base qualities are absent.

The library was obtained by the immunoSEQ multiplex PCR assay. As for the original processing: To diagnose cytomegalovirus status from the catalog of TCR beta chain sequences, a statistical classification framework was built. Entries here come from immuneACCESS through TCRdb and include only in-frame sequences with V and J called. Some clones fail to appear in such tables; in the studies checked, an unresolved V gene covers under half of the shortfall, and the cause of the remainder is unknown. The DNA gave D and trimming, while V, J and clone size come from that table. Counted in this sample were 75,000 to 90,000 clones; 90% to 97% of them appeared once. The top ten constitute roughly 1.6% of the sample. The donors were included in the validation cohort of around 120 subjects, a group kept apart from the approximately 650-subject first cohort.

The source of this sequence is a man younger than 35 in good health and CMV-seropositive. Sequences were obtained from PBMCs. The receptor chain draws on TRBV6-5 and TRBJ2-7; the best D guess is TRBD1, with 6 bases matching. CDR3 loop: CASSIKDSRYEQYF. The nucleotides read TGTGCCAGCAGCATAAAGGACAGTAGATACGAGCAGTACTTC.